The following is a T cell receptor beta chain sequence with its context. Its antigen is still unknown. These data originate in a study of cytomegalovirus exposure and HLA in healthy donors. Study conclusions and caveats: According to a later analysis, donors in an Asian-associated ancestry cluster reportedly had fewer N-insertions than the 666-donor mean.

The PCR made use of 60 Vbeta and 13 Jbeta primers. Clones were read by immunoSEQ multiplex PCR, and TCRdb kept only the in-frame ones, dropping some. The sample holds tens of thousands of clones, 60% to 75% seen once. The CDR3 is made up of 12 amino acids. V lost 2 bases, J lost 8 bases, and 9 bases lay in between. Germline values: CDR1 MDHEN, CDR2 SYDVKM. The chain couples TRBV28 to TRBJ1-2, with D hard to call. This sequence was found in a man aged 35-49 years in good health and CMV-seropositive. The specimen was PBMCs. The CDR3 coding sequence is TGTGCCAGCAGTTTAGGAGGGAAGGGCTACACCTTC. Amino acids: CASSLGGKGYTF.